Following are 4 T cell receptor beta chains from one sample sequenced in a study of graft-versus-host responses after intestinal transplantation. Their specific antigens are unknown. The protocol was immunoSEQ multiplex PCR, while the TCRdb copy is restricted to in-frame clones and leaves out a portion. The sample has tens of thousands of clones, roughly 89% seen once; the top ten hold nearly 0.1%. The source was unstimulated CD4+ T cells sorted from spleen or lymph node cells, collected before intestinal transplant. The source of these receptors is a human donor who received an intestinal transplant.

V is TRBV27 and J is TRBJ1-4; D possibly corresponds to TRBD1 (5 bases). The CDR3 has 14 amino acids. V lost 5 bases, J lost 7 bases, and 14 bases lay in between. Germline lookup yields CDR1 MNHEY and CDR2 SMNVEV (reference sequence). In nucleotides, the CDR3 is TGTGCCAGCAGTCCCCAGGGCATTGGTGAAAAACTGTTTTTT. It is translated as CASSPQGIGEKLFF.

A word on this clone: The sample holds other DNA sequences that translate to the same CDR3. The chain uses TRBV5-6 and TRBJ1-1, with D hard to call. This CDR3 comprises 12 residues. V shed 0 bases and J shed 8 bases, with 8 bases lying between them. The germline V gene has CDR1 SGHDT and CDR2 YYEEEE. The chain's CDR3 is CASSLVGGEAFF. The CDR3 DNA follows: TGTGCCAGCAGCTTGGTGGGAGGGGAAGCTTTCTTT.

The chain recombines TRBV5-1 with TRBJ2-1; 11 positions match TRBD2. The CDR3 spans 17 residues. Germline CDR1 and CDR2: SGHRS and YFSETQ. J was trimmed by 4 bases and V by 2 bases; bases with no gene match: 8. CDR3 DNA: TGCGCCAGCAGCTTCTTATTCGTAGCGGGGGGGTACAATGAGCAGTTCTTC. Translation gives CASSFLFVAGGYNEQFF.

V and J are TRBV2 and TRBJ1-2; 8 bases fit TRBD1. The junction had 3 bases not matched to a gene; V was cut back by 3 bases and J by 6 bases. The CDR3 spans 13 residues. From germline, CDR1 is SNHLY and CDR2 FYNNEI. The CDR3 bases are TGTGCCAGCAGTGAGAGGACAGGGAATGGCTACACCTTC. Amino acid sequence: CASSERTGNGYTF.